There are a few counts of the clone carrying this T cell receptor (beta chain). Its antigen remains unidentified. The source of the sample is a study of CD8+ T cells in alopecia areata. Germline CDR1 reads SGHTA; CDR2 reads FQGNSA. The CDR3 length is 16 residues. The V and J ends lost 1 base and 6 bases, in that order; junction bases with no gene match: 8. Findings and limits, study-wide: It was less clear whether patients shared TCRs than it was in mice, possibly because of HLA.

It was cDNA, reverse transcribed from extracted RNA, that served as the sequencing template. Assay: immunoSEQ multiplex PCR; the TCRdb copy retains only in-frame clones and omits some. The sample holds around 200,000 clones, around 63% seen once. The chain links TRBV7-2 to TRBJ2-4; 8 bases are a match to TRBD1. This clonotype originated in a human donor with alopecia areata. Sequenced here: CD4+ T cells sorted from blood, sampled at week 0. This CDR3 reads CASSLDGRGLSNIQYF. The CDR3 coding sequence is TGTGCCAGCAGCTTAGATGGCAGGGGGCTCTCAAACATTCAGTACTTC.